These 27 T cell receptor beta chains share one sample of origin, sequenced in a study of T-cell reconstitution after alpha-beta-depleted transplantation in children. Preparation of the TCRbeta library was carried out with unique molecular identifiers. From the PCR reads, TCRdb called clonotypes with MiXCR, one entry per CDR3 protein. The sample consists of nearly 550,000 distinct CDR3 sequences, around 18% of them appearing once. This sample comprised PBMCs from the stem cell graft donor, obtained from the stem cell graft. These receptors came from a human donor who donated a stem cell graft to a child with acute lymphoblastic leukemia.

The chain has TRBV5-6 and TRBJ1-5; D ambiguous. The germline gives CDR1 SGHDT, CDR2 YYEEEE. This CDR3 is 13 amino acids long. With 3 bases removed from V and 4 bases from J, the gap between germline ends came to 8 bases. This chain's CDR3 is CASSSYDNQPQHF. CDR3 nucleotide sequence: TGTGCCAGCAGCTCTTATGATAATCAGCCCCAGCATTTT.

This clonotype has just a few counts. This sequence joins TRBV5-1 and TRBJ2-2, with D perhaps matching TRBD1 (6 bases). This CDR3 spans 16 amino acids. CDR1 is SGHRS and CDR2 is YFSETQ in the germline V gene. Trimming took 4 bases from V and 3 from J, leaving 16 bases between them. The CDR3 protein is CASSEGWGHYTGELFF. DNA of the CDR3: TGCGCCAGCAGCGAGGGATGGGGGCATTACACCGGGGAGCTGTTTTTT.

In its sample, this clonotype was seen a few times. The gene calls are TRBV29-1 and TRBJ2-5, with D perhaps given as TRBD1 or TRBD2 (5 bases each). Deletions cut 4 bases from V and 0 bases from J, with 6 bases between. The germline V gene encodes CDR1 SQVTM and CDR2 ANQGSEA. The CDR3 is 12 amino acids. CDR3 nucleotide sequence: TGCAGCGTTGGGGGGTACCAAGAGACCCAGTACTTC. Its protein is CSVGGYQETQYF. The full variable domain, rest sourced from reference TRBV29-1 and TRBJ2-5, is SAVISQKPSRDICQRGTSLTIQCQVDSQVTMMFWYRQQPGQSLTLIATANQGSEATYESGFVIDKFPISRPNLTFSTLTVSNMSPEDSSIYLCSVGGYQETQYFGPGTRLLVL.

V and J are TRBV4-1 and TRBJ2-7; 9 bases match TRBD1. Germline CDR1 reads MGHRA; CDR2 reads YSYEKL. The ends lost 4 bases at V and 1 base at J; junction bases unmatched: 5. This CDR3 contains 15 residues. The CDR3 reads CASSLSGTGSYEQYF. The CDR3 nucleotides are TGCGCCAGCAGCCTGTCCGGGACAGGGTCCTACGAGCAGTACTTC.

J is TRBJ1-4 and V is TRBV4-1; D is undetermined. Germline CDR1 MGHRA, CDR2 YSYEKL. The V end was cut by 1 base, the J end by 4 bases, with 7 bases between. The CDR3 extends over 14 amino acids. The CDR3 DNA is TGCGCCAGCAGCCAAGTGCAGGATAATGAAAAACTGTTTTTT. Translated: CASSQVQDNEKLFF.

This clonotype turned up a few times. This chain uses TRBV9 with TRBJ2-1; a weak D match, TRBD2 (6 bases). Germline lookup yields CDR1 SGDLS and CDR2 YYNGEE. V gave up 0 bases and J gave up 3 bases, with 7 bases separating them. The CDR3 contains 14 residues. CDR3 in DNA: TGTGCCAGCAGCGTAGGGGACTTCTACAATGAGCAGTTCTTC. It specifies CASSVGDFYNEQFF.

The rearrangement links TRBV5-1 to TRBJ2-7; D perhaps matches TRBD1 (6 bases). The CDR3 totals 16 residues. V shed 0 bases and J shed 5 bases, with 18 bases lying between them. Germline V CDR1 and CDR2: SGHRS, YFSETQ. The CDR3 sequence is CASSLAITGFGHEQYF. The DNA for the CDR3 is TGCGCCAGCAGCTTGGCGATTACAGGGTTCGGACACGAGCAGTACTTC.

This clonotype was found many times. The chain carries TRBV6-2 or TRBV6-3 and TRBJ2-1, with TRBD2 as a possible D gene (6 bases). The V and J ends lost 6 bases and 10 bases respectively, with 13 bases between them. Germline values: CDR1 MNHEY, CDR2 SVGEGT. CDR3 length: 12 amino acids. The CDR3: CASSPLANEQFF. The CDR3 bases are TGTGCCAGCAGCCCTCTAGCGAACGAGCAGTTCTTC.

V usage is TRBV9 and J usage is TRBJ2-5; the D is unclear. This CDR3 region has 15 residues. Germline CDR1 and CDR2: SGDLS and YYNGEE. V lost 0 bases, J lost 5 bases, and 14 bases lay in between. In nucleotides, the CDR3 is TGTGCCAGCAGCGTAGACAACGGGTTTCGGGAGACCCAGTACTTC. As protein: CASSVDNGFRETQYF. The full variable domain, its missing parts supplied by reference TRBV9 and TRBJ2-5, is DSGVTQTPKHLITATGQRVTLRCSPRSGDLSVYWYQQSLDQGLQFLIQYYNGEERAKGNILERFSAQQFPDLHSELNLSSLELGDSALYFCASSVDNGFRETQYFGPGTRLLVL.

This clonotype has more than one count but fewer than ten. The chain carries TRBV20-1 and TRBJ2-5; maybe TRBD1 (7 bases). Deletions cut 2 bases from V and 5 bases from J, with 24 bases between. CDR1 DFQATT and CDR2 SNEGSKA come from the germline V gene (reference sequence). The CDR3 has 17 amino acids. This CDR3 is CSARFQGVLKRGETQYF. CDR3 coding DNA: TGCAGTGCTAGATTCCAGGGGGTCCTGAAACGGGGGGAGACCCAGTACTTC.

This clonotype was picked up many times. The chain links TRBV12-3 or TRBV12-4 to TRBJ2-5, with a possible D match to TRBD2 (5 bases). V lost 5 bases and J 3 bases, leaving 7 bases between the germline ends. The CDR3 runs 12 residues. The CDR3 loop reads CASSLLEETQYF. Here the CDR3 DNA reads TGTGCCAGCAGTCTACTAGAAGAGACCCAGTACTTC.

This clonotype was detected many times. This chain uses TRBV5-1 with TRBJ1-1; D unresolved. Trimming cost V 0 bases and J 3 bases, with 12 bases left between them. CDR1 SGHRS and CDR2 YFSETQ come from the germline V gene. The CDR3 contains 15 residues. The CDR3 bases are TGCGCCAGCAGCTTGGTGGCTGGGAATGACACTGAAGCTTTCTTT. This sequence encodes CASSLVAGNDTEAFF.

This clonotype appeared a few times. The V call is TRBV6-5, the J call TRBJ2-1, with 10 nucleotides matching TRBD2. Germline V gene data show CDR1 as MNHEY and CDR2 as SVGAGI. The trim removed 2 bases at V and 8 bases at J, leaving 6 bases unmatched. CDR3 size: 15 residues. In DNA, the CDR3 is TGTGCCAGCAGTTACGCGCTAGCGGGAGTGGATGAGCAGTTCTTC. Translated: CASSYALAGVDEQFF.

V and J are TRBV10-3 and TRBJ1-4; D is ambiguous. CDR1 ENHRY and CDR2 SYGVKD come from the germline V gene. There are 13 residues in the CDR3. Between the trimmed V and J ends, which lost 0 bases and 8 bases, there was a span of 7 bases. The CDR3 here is CAISESVGEKLFF. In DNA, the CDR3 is TGTGCCATCAGTGAGTCGGTGGGCGAAAAACTGTTTTTT.

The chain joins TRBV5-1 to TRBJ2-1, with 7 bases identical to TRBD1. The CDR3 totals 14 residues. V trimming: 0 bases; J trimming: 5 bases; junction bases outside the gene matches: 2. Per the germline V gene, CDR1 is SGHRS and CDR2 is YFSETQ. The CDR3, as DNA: TGCGCCAGCAGCTTGGGGGGGACAGACAATGAGCAGTTCTTC. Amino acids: CASSLGGTDNEQFF.

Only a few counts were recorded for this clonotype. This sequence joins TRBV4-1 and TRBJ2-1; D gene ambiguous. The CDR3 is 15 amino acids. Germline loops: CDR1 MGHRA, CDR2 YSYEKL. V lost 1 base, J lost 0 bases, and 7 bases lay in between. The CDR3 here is CASSQVVSSYNEQFF. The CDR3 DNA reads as TGCGCCAGCAGCCAAGTGGTGAGCTCCTACAATGAGCAGTTCTTC.

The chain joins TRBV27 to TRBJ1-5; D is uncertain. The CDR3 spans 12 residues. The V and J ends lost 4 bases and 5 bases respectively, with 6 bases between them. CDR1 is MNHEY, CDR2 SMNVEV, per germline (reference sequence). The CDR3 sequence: CASSSSHQPQHF. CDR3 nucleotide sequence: TGTGCCAGCAGTTCCTCACATCAGCCCCAGCATTTT.

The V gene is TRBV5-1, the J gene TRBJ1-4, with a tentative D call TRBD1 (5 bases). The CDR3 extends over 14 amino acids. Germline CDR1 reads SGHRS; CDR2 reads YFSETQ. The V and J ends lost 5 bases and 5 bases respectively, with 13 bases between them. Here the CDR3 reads CASSTGAPNEKLFF. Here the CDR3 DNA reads TGCGCCAGCAGTACCGGGGCCCCGAATGAAAAACTGTTTTTT.

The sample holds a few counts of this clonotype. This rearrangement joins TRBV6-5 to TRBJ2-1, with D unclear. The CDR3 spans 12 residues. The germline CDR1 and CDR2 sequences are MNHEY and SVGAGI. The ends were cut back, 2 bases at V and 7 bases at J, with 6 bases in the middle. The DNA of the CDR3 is TGTGCCAGCAGTTACCTAAGGAATGAGCAGTTCTTC. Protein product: CASSYLRNEQFF.

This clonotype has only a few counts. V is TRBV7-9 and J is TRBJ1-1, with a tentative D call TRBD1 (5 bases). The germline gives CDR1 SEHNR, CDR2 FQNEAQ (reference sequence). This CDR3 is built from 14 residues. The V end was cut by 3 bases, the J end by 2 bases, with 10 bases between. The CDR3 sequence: CASSLRDANTEAFF. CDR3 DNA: TGTGCCAGCAGCTTGCGGGACGCCAACACTGAAGCTTTCTTT.

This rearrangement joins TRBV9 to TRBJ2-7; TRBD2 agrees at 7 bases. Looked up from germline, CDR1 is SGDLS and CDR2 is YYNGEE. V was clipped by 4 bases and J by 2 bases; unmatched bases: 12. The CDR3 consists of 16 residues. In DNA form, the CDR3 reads TGTGCCAGCAGCCTCTCCGCTAGCGGTTATACCTACGAGCAGTACTTC. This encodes CASSLSASGYTYEQYF.

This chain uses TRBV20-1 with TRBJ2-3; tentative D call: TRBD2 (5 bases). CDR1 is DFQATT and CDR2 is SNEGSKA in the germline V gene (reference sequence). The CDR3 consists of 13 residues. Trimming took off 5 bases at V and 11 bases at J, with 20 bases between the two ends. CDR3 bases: TGCAGTGCTGAGTCTAGCCCCGGGCCTCGGCAGTATTTT. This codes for CSAESSPGPRQYF.

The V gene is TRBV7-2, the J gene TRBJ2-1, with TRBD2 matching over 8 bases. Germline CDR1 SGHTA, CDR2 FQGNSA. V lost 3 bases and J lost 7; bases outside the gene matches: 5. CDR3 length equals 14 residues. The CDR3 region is CASSFGGRTNEQFF. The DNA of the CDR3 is TGTGCCAGCAGCTTTGGCGGGAGGACTAATGAGCAGTTCTTC.

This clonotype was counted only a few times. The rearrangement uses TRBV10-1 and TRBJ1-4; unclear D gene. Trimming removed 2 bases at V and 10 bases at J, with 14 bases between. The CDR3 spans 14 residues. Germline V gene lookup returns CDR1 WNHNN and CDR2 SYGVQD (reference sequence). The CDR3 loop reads CASSEAKGLAKLFF. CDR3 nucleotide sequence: TGCGCCAGCAGTGAGGCCAAAGGGTTGGCAAAACTGTTTTTT.

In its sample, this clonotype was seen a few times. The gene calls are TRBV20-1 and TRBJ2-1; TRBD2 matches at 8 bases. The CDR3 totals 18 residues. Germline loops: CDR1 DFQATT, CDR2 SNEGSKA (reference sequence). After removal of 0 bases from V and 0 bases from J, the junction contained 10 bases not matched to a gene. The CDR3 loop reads CSARDRRVSGSSYNEQFF. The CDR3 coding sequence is TGCAGTGCTAGAGATAGAAGGGTCAGCGGGAGCTCCTACAATGAGCAGTTCTTC.

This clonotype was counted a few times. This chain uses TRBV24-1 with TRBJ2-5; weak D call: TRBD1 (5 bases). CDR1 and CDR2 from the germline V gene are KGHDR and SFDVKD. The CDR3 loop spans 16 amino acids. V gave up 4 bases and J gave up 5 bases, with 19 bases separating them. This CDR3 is CATSDPRGQTRETQYF. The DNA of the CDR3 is TGTGCCACCAGTGACCCGCGCGGACAAACCCGGGAGACCCAGTACTTC.

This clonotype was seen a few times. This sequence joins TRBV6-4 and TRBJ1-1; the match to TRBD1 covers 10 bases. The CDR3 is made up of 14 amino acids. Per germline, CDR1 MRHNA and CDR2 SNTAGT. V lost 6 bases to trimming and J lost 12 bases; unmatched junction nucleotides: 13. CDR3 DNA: TGTGCCAGCAGCGAAGGACAGGGGGGATTTGCGACTTTCTTT. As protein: CASSEGQGGFATFF.